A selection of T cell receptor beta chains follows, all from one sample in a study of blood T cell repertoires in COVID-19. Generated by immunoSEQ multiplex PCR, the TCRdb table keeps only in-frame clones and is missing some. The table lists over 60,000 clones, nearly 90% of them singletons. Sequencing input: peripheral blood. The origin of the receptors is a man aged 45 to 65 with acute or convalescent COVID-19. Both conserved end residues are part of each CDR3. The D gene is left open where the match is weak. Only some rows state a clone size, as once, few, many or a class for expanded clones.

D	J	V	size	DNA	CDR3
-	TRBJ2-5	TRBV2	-	TGTGCCAGCAGTGAAGGGGCGACAGCCCCCCAAGAGACCCAGTACTTC	CASSEGATAPQETQYF
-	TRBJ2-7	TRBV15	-	TGTGCCACCAGCAGAGCGGGGTACGAGCAGTACTTC	CATSRAGYEQYF
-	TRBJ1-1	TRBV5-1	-	TGCGCCAGCAGCTTGGGACAGACTTTGAACACTGAAGCTTTCTTT	CASSLGQTLNTEAFF
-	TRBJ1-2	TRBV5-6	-	TGTGCCAGCAGCCCTCCTCTGGGGCAAAGGAACTATGGCTACACCTTC	CASSPPLGQRNYGYTF
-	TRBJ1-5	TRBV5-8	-	TGTGCCAGCAGCTTGACCCAGGGATTTCAGCCCCAGCATTTT	CASSLTQGFQPQHF
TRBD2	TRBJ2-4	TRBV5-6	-	TGTGCCAGCAGCTTGAGGGGACTAGATGGCCAGAACATTCAGTACTTC	CASSLRGLDGQNIQYF
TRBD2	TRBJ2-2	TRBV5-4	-	TGTGCCAGCAGCAAGGGACTAGCGGGAGGGCCCACCGGGGAGCTGTTTTTT	CASSKGLAGGPTGELFF
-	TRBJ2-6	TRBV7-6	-	TGTGCCAGCAGCTTAGGGTCAGGGCGGAGCTCTGGGGCCAACGTCCTGACTTTC	CASSLGSGRSSGANVLTF
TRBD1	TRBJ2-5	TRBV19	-	TGTGCCAGTAGTATAGTGGGACAGGGGGAAGAGACCCAGTACTTC	CASSIVGQGEETQYF
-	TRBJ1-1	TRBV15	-	TGTGCCACCAGCAGAGATGGGGGCATGAACACTGAAGCTTTCTTT	CATSRDGGMNTEAFF
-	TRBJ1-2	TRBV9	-	TGTGCCAGCAGCGTAGATGGGGCGACAGTTCCTAACTATGGCTACACCTTC	CASSVDGATVPNYGYTF
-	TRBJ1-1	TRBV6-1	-	TGTGCCAGCAGTCCTGGGGGCCCCGAAGCTTTCTTT	CASSPGGPEAFF
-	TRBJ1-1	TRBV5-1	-	TGCGCCAGCAGCATACGACAGCTGAACACTGAAGCTTTCTTT	CASSIRQLNTEAFF
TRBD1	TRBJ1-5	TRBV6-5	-	TGTGCCAGCAGGACAGGGTACGATAGCAATCAGCCCCAGCATTTT	CASRTGYDSNQPQHF
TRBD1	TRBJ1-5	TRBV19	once	TGTGCCAGTAGTACCCTAGGGGGGGGACAGGGCGAGCAGCCCCAGCATTTT	CASSTLGGGQGEQPQHF
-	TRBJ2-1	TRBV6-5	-	TGTGCCAGCAGCGGGAGCAGGAGCTCCTACAATGAGCAGTTCTTC	CASSGSRSSYNEQFF
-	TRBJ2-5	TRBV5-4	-	TGTGCCAGCAGCTTGACGGCGGAAGAGACCCAGTACTTC	CASSLTAEETQYF
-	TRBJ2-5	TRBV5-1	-	TGCGCCAGCAGCCTGACTCCCCAAGAGACCCAGTACTTC	CASSLTPQETQYF
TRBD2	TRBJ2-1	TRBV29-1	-	TGCAGCGTTGAGCGGGTGACTAGCGGGATCTACAATGAGCAGTTCTTC	CSVERVTSGIYNEQFF
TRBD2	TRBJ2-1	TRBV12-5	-	TGTGCTAGTGGTTTGGGGACTAGCGTCTATGAGCAGTTCTTC	CASGLGTSVYEQFF
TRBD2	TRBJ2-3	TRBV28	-	TGTGCCAGCACCGCGGTGGGGGGGAGGGAAAATACGCAGTATTTT	CASTAVGGRENTQYF
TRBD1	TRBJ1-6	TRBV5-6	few	TGTGCCAGCAGCTTGCGGACAGGGCCCGATAATTCACCCCTCCACTTT	CASSLRTGPDNSPLHF
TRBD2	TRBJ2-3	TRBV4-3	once	TGCGCCAGCAGCCAAGAACTAGCGGCTAGCACAGATACGCAGTATTTT	CASSQELAASTDTQYF
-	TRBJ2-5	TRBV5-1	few	TGCGCCAGCAGCTTGGATGGAGGCCTTGGTGCGACCCAGTACTTC	CASSLDGGLGATQYF
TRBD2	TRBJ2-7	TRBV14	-	TGTGCCAGCAGCCGGACTAGCGGGAGGGGGTACGAGCAGTACTTC	CASSRTSGRGYEQYF
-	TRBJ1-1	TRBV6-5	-	TGTGCCAGCAGTTACTCGAATCGGGAACACACTGAAGCTTTCTTT	CASSYSNREHTEAFF
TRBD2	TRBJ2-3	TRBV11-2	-	TGTGCCAGCAGCTTAGGGACTAGCGGAGCCACAGATACGCAGTATTTT	CASSLGTSGATDTQYF
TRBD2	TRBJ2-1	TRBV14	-	TGTGCCAGCAGCCTCACTAGCGGGGGGGGAGTAGAGCAGTTCTTC	CASSLTSGGGVEQFF
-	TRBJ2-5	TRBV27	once	TGTGCCAGCAGTTCCCGTGGAGGGGACCCCCCAGAGACCCAGTACTTC	CASSSRGGDPPETQYF
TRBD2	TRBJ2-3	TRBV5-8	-	TGTGCCGGCCGGACTAGCGGGAGCACAGATACGCAGTATTTT	CAGRTSGSTDTQYF
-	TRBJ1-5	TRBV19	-	TGTGCCAGTAGTATGAAGCCGGTCCCTGGCAATCAGCCCCAGCATTTT	CASSMKPVPGNQPQHF
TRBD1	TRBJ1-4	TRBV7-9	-	TGTGCCAGCAGACGGGACAGGGTTGCTAATGAAAAACTGTTTTTT	CASRRDRVANEKLFF
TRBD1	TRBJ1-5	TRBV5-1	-	TGCGCCAGCAGCCTCCTCGGGACAGAAAATCAGCCCCAGCATTTT	CASSLLGTENQPQHF
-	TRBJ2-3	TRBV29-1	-	TGCAGCGTTGCCGGGAGTTATAAAGGCACAGATACGCAGTATTTT	CSVAGSYKGTDTQYF
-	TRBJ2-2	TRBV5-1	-	TGCGCCAGCAGCTTGGGACTCAACACCGGGGAGCTGTTTTTT	CASSLGLNTGELFF
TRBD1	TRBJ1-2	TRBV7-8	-	TGTGCCAGCAGTCCCCAACAGGGGGCCGAAAACTATGGCTACACCTTC	CASSPQQGAENYGYTF
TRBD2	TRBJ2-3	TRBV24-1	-	TGTGCCACCAGCCCTAGCGGGAGCGTAGATACGCAGTATTTT	CATSPSGSVDTQYF
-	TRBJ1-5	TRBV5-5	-	TGTGCCAGCAGCTTGACAGGGAACGCTCAGCCCCAGCATTTT	CASSLTGNAQPQHF
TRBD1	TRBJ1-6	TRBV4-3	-	TGCGCCAGCAGCCAGGACAGGGCTCTTAATTCACCCCTCCACTTT	CASSQDRALNSPLHF
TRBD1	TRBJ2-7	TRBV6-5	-	TGTGCCACCGCCCGGGACAGGGGGCTCTACGAGCAGTACTTC	CATARDRGLYEQYF
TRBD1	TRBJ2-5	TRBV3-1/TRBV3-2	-	TGTGCCAGGGCTCTTGGTAAAGCCAACAGAAAAACCAAACAGGGGCAAGAGACCCAGTACTTC	CARALGKANRKTKQGQETQYF
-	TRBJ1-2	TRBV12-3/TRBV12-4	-	TGTGCCAGCAGTTTGAAACAGTACTATGGCTACACCTTC	CASSLKQYYGYTF
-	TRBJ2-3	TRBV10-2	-	TGCGCCAGCAGCATCGAGACTAGGCGGACAGATACGCAGTATTTT	CASSIETRRTDTQYF
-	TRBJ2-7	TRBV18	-	TGTGCCAGCTCACGCGGTGATTCCTACGAGCAGTACTTC	CASSRGDSYEQYF
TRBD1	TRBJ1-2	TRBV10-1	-	TGCGCCAGCAGTGCGGACAGGGGGCCGGGTTCTGGCTACACCTTC	CASSADRGPGSGYTF
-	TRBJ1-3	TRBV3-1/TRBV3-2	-	TGTGCCAGCAGCCAAGGTTCCACTGGAAACACCATATATTTT	CASSQGSTGNTIYF
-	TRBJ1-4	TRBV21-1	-	TGTGCCAGCAGCAAAGCAGGCAGGGGGCACGGTAATGAAAAACTGTTTTTT	CASSKAGRGHGNEKLFF
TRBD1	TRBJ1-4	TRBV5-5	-	TGTGCCAGCAGCTTGGGACAGGGTGTGGAAAAACTGTTTTTT	CASSLGQGVEKLFF
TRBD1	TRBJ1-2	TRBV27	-	TGTGCCAGCAGTTACGGGACAGGGGGCGATGGCTACACCTTC	CASSYGTGGDGYTF
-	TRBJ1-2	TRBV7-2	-	TGTGCCAGCAGCTTTAGGAATCAGGAAGGTGGCTACACCTTC	CASSFRNQEGGYTF
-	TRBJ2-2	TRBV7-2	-	TGTGCCAGCAGCCTGCGGGATTTCAACACCGGGGAGCTGTTTTTT	CASSLRDFNTGELFF
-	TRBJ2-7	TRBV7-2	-	TGTGCCAGCAGCTTAGGAATCCAGGTCTACGAGCAGTACTTC	CASSLGIQVYEQYF
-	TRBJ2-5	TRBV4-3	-	TGCGCCAGCAGCCTTGAACGGGGACTGTCACAAGAGACCCAGTACTTC	CASSLERGLSQETQYF
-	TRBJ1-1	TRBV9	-	TGTGCCAGCAGCGTATTCGGGAACACTGAAGCTTTCTTT	CASSVFGNTEAFF
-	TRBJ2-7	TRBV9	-	TGTGCCAGCAGCGTAGGGACTACCTCCTACGAGCAGTACTTC	CASSVGTTSYEQYF
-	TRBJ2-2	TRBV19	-	TGTGCCAGTAGGAATCTAGCAGAAATCACCGGGGAGCTGTTTTTT	CASRNLAEITGELFF
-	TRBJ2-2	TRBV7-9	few	TGTGCCAGCAGCTTAGATAGTTACACCGGGGAGCTGTTTTTT	CASSLDSYTGELFF
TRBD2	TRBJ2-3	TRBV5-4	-	TGTGCCAGCAGCTTGGGGCTAGCGGGGGTCACAGATACGCAGTATTTT	CASSLGLAGVTDTQYF
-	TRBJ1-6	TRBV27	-	TGTGCCAGCAGTCGGGGATGGGCCAATTCACCCCTCCACTTT	CASSRGWANSPLHF